This T cell receptor beta chain originates from a study of shared clonotypes between healthy human individuals. Study context: Sampling drew on donors who were a couple of women and a few men aged 18 to 49. Per-donor plates numbered three CD4 naive, three CD4 memory, two CD8 naive and one CD8 memory.

The CDR3 is made up of 14 amino acids. CDR1 is KGHSH, CDR2 LQKENI, per germline. V was pared by 4 bases and J by 4 bases, with 6 bases of the junction left unmatched. Donors were Caucasian adults residing in Nashville, Tennessee, USA. The test was conducted at deep level. Method: immunoSEQ multiplex PCR; TCRdb's copy keeps in-frame clones and lacks some. This sample has some 2.3 million clones, with approximately 93% found just once. Source material: naive CD4+ T cells from PBMCs. Subset here: CD45RA+ positively selected. This rearrangement joins TRBV18 to TRBJ1-2; the match to TRBD1 covers 7 bases. This receptor was identified in a man younger than 35 in good health. Some clones in this sample may be carry-over from other donors' samples. The CDR3: CASSLGGGGYGYTF. CDR3 coding DNA: TGTGCCAGCTCACTAGGGGGCGGCGGCTATGGCTACACCTTC.